The source of this T cell receptor beta chain is a study of blood T cell repertoires in COVID-19. The CDR3 consists of 15 residues. CDR1 and CDR2 from the germline V gene are KGHSH and LQKENI. J was trimmed by 2 bases and V by 5 bases; bases with no gene match: 6. Individuals aged roughly 18 to 95 years were recruited from approximately 22 US areas. Two negative PCRs, clearance, or symptom resolution were required of recovered Cohort 3 donors. Sequencing used immunoSEQ multiplex PCR; TCRdb keeps in-frame clones, though not all of them. The sample has some 200,000 clones; 80% to 90% are singletons. Input material: PBMCs or T cells enriched from blood (not recorded which). The sequence was collected from a man aged 35-49 years who had recovered from COVID-19. The chain uses TRBV18 and TRBJ2-3; TRBD1 matches 8 bases. Written as DNA, the CDR3 is TGTGCCAGCTCAACCACAGGGGGGACCACAGATACGCAGTATTTT. This encodes CASSTTGGTTDTQYF. The entire variable domain, with the rest obtained from reference TRBV18 and TRBJ2-3, is as follows: NAGVMQNPRHLVRRRGQEARLRCSPMKGHSHVYWYRQLPEEGLKFMVYLQKENIIDESGMPKERFSAEFPKEGPSILRIQQVVRGDSAAYFCASSTTGGTTDTQYFGPGTRLTVL.